This T cell receptor (beta chain) was found in a study of blood T cell repertoires in COVID-19. The repertoire was sequenced with immunoSEQ multiplex PCR; TCRdb's copy has only in-frame clones and lacks some. The sample lists 55,000 to 70,000 clones, around three quarters occurring once. The V and J ends lost 4 bases and 0 bases, in that order; junction bases with no gene match: 11. The CDR3 is 20 residues long. Germline CDR1 MNHGY, CDR2 SAAAGT. The clonotype comes from a man between 60 and 75 years old with acute or convalescent COVID-19. The source material was peripheral blood. The chain joins TRBV6-8 to TRBJ2-3; 15 positions match TRBD2. As DNA, the CDR3 is TGTGCCAGCAGTTTTAGGACTAGCGGGGGGGCCCCCCTTAGCACAGATACGCAGTATTTT. Encoded protein: CASSFRTSGGAPLSTDTQYF.